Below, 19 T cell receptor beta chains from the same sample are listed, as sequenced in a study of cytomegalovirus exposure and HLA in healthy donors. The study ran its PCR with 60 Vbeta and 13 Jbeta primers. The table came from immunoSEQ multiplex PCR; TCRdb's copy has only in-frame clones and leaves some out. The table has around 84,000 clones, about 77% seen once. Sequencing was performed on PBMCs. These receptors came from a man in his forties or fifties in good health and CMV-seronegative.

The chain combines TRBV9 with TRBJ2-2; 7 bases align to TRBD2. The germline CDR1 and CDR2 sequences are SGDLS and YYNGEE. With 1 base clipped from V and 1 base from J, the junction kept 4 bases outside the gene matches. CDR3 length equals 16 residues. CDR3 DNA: TGTGCCAGCAGCGTACTGAGCGGGAAGAACACCGGGGAGCTGTTTTTT. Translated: CASSVLSGKNTGELFF.

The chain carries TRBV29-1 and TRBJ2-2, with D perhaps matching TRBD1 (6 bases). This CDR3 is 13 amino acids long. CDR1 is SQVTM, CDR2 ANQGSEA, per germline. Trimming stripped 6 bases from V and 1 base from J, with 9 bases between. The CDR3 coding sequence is TGCAGCGTCGGACAGAAGAACACCGGGGAGCTGTTTTTT. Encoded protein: CSVGQKNTGELFF.

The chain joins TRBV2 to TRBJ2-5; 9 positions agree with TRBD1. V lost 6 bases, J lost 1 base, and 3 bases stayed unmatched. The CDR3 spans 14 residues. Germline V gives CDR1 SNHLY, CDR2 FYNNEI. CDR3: CASRETGGQETQYF. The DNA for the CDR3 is TGTGCCAGCAGGGAGACAGGGGGCCAAGAGACCCAGTACTTC.

The DNA of the CDR3 is TGTGCCAGCAGCAAGAACCCCCAAGCCCTAGCCTGGAGGAACACCGGGGAGCTGTTTTTT. Translation gives CASSKNPQALAWRNTGELFF. The chain has TRBV21-1 and TRBJ2-2; TRBD2, the table's D call, was not compared with the DNA. TRBV21-1 is marked as a pseudogene. The CDR3 sequence is 20 residues long.

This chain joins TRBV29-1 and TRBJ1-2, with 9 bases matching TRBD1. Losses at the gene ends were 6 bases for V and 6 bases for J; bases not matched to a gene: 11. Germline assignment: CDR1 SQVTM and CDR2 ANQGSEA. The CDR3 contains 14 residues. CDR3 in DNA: TGCAGCGTCCTCCCTGTGGGGACAGGGAATGGCTACACCTTC. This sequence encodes CSVLPVGTGNGYTF.

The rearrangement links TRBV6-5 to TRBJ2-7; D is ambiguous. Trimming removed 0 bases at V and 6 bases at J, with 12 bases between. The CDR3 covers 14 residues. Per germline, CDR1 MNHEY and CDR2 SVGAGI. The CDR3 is CASSYSSVGVEQYF. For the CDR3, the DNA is TGTGCCAGCAGTTACTCGTCCGTCGGAGTCGAGCAGTACTTC.

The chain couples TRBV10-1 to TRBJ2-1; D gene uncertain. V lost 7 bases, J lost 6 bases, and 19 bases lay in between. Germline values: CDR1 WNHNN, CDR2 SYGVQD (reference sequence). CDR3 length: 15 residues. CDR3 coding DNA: TGCGCCAGCAAACAACAGAGCTCCGTAGTCAATGAGCAGTTCTTC. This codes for CASKQQSSVVNEQFF.

The CDR3 loop reads CAWSVSPNTGGAFF. The DNA for the CDR3 is TGTGCCTGGAGTGTTTCCCCCAATACAGGGGGGGCTTTCTTT. The chain employs TRBV30 and TRBJ1-1; 8 bases agree with TRBD1. The CDR3 is made up of 14 amino acids. Germline assignment: CDR1 GTSNPN and CDR2 SVGIG (reference sequence). V gave up 0 bases and J gave up 11 bases; unmatched junction bases: 11.

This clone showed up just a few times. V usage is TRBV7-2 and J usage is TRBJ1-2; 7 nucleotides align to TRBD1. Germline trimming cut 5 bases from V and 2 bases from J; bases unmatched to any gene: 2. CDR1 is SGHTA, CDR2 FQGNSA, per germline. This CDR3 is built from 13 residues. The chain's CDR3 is CASSQGGNYGYTF. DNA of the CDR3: TGTGCCAGCAGCCAGGGGGGAAACTATGGCTACACCTTC.

Written as DNA, the CDR3 is TGTGCCAGCAGCTTAAGGGCAGCTCTATCAGGGGGCTACACCTTC. It encodes CASSLRAALSGGYTF. The V call is TRBV7-2, the J call TRBJ1-2; a possible D gene is TRBD1 (5 bases). V was shortened by 2 bases and J by 8 bases, with 18 bases between the two germline ends. The CDR3 has 15 residues. CDR1 is SGHTA and CDR2 is FQGNSA in the germline V gene.

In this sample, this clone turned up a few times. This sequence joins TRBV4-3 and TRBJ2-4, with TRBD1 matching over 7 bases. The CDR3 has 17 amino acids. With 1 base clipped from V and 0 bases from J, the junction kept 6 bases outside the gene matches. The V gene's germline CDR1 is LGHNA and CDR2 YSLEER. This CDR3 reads CASSQATGTLAKNIQYF. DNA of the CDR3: TGCGCCAGCAGCCAAGCGACAGGGACACTAGCCAAAAACATTCAGTACTTC.

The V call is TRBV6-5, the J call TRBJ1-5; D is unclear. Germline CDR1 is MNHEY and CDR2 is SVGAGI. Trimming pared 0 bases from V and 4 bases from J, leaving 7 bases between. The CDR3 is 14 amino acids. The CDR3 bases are TGTGCCAGCAGTTACTCGTTGACAAATCAGCCCCAGCATTTT. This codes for CASSYSLTNQPQHF.

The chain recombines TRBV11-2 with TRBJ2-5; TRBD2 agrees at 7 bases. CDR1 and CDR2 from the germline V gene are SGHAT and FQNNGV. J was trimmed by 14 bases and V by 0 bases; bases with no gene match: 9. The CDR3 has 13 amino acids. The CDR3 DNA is TGTGCCAGCAGCTTAGAATCTAGCGGCATTTTCTACTTC. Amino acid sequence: CASSLESSGIFYF.

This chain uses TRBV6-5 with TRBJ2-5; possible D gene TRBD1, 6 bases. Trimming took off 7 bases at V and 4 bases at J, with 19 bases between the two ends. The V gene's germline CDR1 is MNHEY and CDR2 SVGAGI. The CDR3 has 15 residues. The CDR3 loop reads CASTALQGYRETQYF. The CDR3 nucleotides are TGTGCCAGCACTGCTTTGCAGGGGTACCGAGAGACCCAGTACTTC.

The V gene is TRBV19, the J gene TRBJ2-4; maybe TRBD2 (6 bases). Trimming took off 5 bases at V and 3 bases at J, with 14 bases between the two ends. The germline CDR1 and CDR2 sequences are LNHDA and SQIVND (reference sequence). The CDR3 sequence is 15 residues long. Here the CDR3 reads CASSLVGSYKNIQYF. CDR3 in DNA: TGTGCCAGTAGTCTAGTCGGGAGTTACAAAAACATTCAGTACTTC. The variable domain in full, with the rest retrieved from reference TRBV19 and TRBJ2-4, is DGGITQSPKYLFRKEGQNVTLSCEQNLNHDAMYWYRQDPGQGLRLIYYSQIVNDFQKGDIAEGYSVSREKKESFPLTVTSAQKNPTAFYLCASSLVGSYKNIQYFGAGTRLSVL.

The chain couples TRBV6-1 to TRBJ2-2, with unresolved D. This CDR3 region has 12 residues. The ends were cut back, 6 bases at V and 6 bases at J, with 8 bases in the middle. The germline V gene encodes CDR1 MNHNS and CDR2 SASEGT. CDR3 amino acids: CASRAAAGELFF. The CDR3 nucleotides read TGTGCCAGCAGGGCGGCAGCCGGGGAGCTGTTTTTT.

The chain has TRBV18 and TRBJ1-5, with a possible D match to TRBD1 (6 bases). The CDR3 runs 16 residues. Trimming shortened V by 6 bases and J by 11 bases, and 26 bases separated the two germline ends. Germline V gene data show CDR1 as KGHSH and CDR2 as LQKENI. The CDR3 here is CASSPPGQGWVGAQHF. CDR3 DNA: TGTGCCAGCTCGCCGCCGGGACAAGGGTGGGTCGGGGCCCAGCATTTT.

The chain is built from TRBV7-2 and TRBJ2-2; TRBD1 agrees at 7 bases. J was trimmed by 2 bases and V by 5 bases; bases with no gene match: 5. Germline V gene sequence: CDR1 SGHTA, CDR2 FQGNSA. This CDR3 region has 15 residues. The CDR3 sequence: CASSAGTANTGELFF. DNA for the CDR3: TGTGCCAGCAGCGCCGGGACAGCCAACACCGGGGAGCTGTTTTTT.

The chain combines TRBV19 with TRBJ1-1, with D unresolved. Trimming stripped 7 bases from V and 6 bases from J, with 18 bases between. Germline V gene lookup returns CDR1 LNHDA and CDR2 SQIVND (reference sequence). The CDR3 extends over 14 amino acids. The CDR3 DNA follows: TGTGCCAGTAACCATGGGGAGGGAGCTCCTGAAGCTTTCTTT. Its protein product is CASNHGEGAPEAFF.